This passage covers 29 T cell receptor beta chains from one sample sequenced in a study of T cells after yellow fever vaccination. Using its own MiXCR run on the 5' RACE reads, TCRdb lists one record per CDR3 protein. The data contain hundreds of thousands of distinct CDR3 sequences, roughly 20% of them singletons. Sample: PBMCs, taken before the yellow fever booster vaccination. The source is a man between 18 and 35 years old who received the YFV17D yellow fever vaccine.

This clonotype was recorded a few times. J is TRBJ2-7 and V is TRBV7-2; possibly TRBD1 or TRBD2 for D (6 bases each). The germline V gene has CDR1 SGHTA and CDR2 FQGNSA. CDR3 length equals 18 residues. Trimming shortened V by 6 bases and J by 2 bases, and 26 bases separated the two germline ends. In DNA, the CDR3 is TGTGCCAGCAGTCTAGGACGCGTGGGGGGCAGCCCTCCCTACGAGCAGTACTTC. Its translation is CASSLGRVGGSPPYEQYF.

The V and J genes are TRBV20-1 and TRBJ1-5; D call uncertain. Germline CDR1 reads DFQATT; CDR2 reads SNEGSKA (reference sequence). This CDR3 comprises 13 residues. The V and J ends lost 6 bases and 3 bases respectively, with 12 bases between them. The CDR3 region has the DNA TGCAGTGCCGGTGGGTGGGTCAATCAGCCCCAGCATTTT. Its protein is CSAGGWVNQPQHF.

The rearrangement links TRBV14 to TRBJ2-1; no definite D call. This CDR3 region has 14 residues. V lost 4 bases and J 3 bases, leaving 10 bases between the germline ends. Per germline, CDR1 SGHDN and CDR2 FVKESK. The CDR3 sequence: CASSPSGIYNEQFF. In DNA form, the CDR3 reads TGTGCCAGCAGCCCATCGGGTATCTACAATGAGCAGTTCTTC.

The genes are TRBV5-6 and TRBJ1-4, with D unclear. V lost 2 bases and J 7 bases, leaving 6 bases between the germline ends. Germline-derived CDR1 and CDR2 are SGHDT and YYEEEE. The CDR3 has 12 residues. The CDR3 is CASSFGIEKLFF. DNA for the CDR3: TGTGCCAGCAGCTTCGGGATTGAAAAACTGTTTTTT.

The rearrangement joins TRBV5-1 to TRBJ2-1, with D perhaps TRBD1 (5 bases). This CDR3 has 13 amino acids. Germline-derived CDR1 and CDR2 are SGHRS and YFSETQ. V was cut by 4 bases and J by 6 bases, with 11 bases left in between. This chain's CDR3 is CASSIQGGNEQFF. The CDR3, as DNA: TGCGCCAGCAGCATTCAGGGTGGCAATGAGCAGTTCTTC.

This clonotype was found a few times. This rearrangement joins TRBV5-5 to TRBJ2-1, with 10 bases that match TRBD2. V lost 0 bases to trimming and J lost 4 bases; unmatched junction nucleotides: 1. The CDR3 is 15 residues long. Germline lookup yields CDR1 SGHKS and CDR2 YYEKEE (reference sequence). CDR3 in DNA: TGTGCCAGCAGCTTGGTTAGCGGGGGGTACAATGAGCAGTTCTTC. Translating it yields CASSLVSGGYNEQFF.

The chain uses TRBV3-1 and TRBJ1-5; D remains unclear. CDR1 and CDR2 (germline): LGHDT, YNNKEL (reference sequence). V lost 1 base and J 9 bases, leaving 7 bases between the germline ends. The CDR3 totals 12 residues. CDR3 protein: CASSQAAGPQHF. The CDR3 bases are TGTGCCAGCAGCCAAGCGGCGGGGCCCCAGCATTTT.

The genes are TRBV10-3 and TRBJ2-7; D uncertain. Germline V gives CDR1 ENHRY, CDR2 SYGVKD. This CDR3 region has 13 residues. Trimming took off 6 bases at V and 1 base at J, with 10 bases between the two ends. In DNA form, the CDR3 reads TGTGCCATCAGCGCCCGTGTATCCTACGAGCAGTACTTC. Amino acid sequence: CAISARVSYEQYF.

This clonotype was detected only a few times. This rearrangement joins TRBV7-2 to TRBJ1-4; tentative D call: TRBD1 (6 bases). Trimming stripped 2 bases from V and 7 bases from J, with 14 bases between. The CDR3 totals 15 residues. CDR1 SGHTA and CDR2 FQGNSA come from the germline V gene. The CDR3 DNA reads as TGTGCCAGCAGCTTACGGCAGGGGCGGGTTGAAAAACTGTTTTTT. Amino acid sequence: CASSLRQGRVEKLFF.

The rearrangement joins TRBV12-3 or TRBV12-4 to TRBJ1-5; D call uncertain. This CDR3 has 14 amino acids. Trimming cost V 7 bases and J 2 bases, with 12 bases left between them. The CDR3 region has the DNA TGTGCCAGCACCTTCAGTTATGGCAATCAGCCCCAGCATTTT. It is translated as CASTFSYGNQPQHF.

The chain carries TRBV10-3 and TRBJ2-3; 8 nucleotides match TRBD2. V dropped 6 bases and J dropped 0; count of bases not matched to a gene: 2. Per the germline V gene, CDR1 is ENHRY and CDR2 is SYGVKD. The CDR3 sequence is 14 residues long. The CDR3 protein is CAISRGGSTDTQYF. The CDR3 DNA follows: TGTGCCATCAGCCGCGGGGGGAGCACAGATACGCAGTATTTT.

V is TRBV29-1 and J is TRBJ1-1; possible D gene TRBD1, 5 bases. Deletions cut 5 bases from V and 1 base from J, with 8 bases between. The CDR3 sequence is 12 residues long. CDR1 and CDR2 from the germline V gene are SQVTM and ANQGSEA. The CDR3 DNA follows: TGCAGCGTTTCCGGGGGGAACACTGAAGCTTTCTTT. Its translation is CSVSGGNTEAFF.

This clonotype was found a few times. This chain joins TRBV4-1 and TRBJ1-4, with D unclear. V lost 0 bases and J lost 8, with 7 bases in between. The CDR3 totals 13 residues. Germline CDR1 and CDR2: MGHRA and YSYEKL. The CDR3 DNA reads TGCGCCAGCAGCCAAGATGGCAGGGAAAAACTGTTTTTT. It specifies CASSQDGREKLFF.

This clonotype was seen only a few times. This sequence joins TRBV20-1 and TRBJ1-1; TRBD1 might be the D (6 bases). Germline lookup yields CDR1 DFQATT and CDR2 SNEGSKA (reference sequence). The V gene lost 5 bases and the J gene lost 6 bases, with 19 bases spanning the gap. CDR3 length: 14 amino acids. The CDR3 sequence: CSAGVQGIIAEAFF. The CDR3, as DNA: TGCAGTGCTGGAGTACAGGGTATAATCGCTGAAGCTTTCTTT.

The chain recombines TRBV29-1 with TRBJ1-4; D not resolved. The CDR3 is made up of 12 amino acids. Germline V gives CDR1 SQVTM, CDR2 ANQGSEA. The V and J ends lost 4 bases and 4 bases respectively, with 7 bases between them. The CDR3 loop is CSVGQFNEKLFF. CDR3 nucleotide sequence: TGCAGCGTTGGTCAGTTTAATGAAAAACTGTTTTTT. Full variable domain (rest looked up from reference TRBV29-1 and TRBJ1-4): SAVISQKPSRDICQRGTSLTIQCQVDSQVTMMFWYRQQPGQSLTLIATANQGSEATYESGFVIDKFPISRPNLTFSTLTVSNMSPEDSSIYLCSVGQFNEKLFFGSGTQLSVL.

V usage is TRBV5-1 and J usage is TRBJ2-1; D gene ambiguous. The CDR3 runs to 15 residues. V was trimmed by 4 bases and J by 7 bases, leaving 18 bases between them. Germline V CDR1 and CDR2: SGHRS, YFSETQ. Here the CDR3 reads CASSPVGSAKNEQFF. The CDR3, as DNA: TGCGCCAGCAGCCCGGTGGGGTCGGCGAAGAATGAGCAGTTCTTC.

This clonotype showed up just a few times. The chain couples TRBV12-3 or TRBV12-4 to TRBJ2-3; D possibly matches TRBD1 or TRBD2 (5 bases each). The V end lost 6 bases, the J end lost 14 bases, and 27 bases lay between the germline ends. The length of the CDR3 is 15 residues. For the CDR3, the DNA is TGTGCCAGCAGCCCACCACGGGCTCGGGACGGCTTGCTGTATTTT. Translating gives CASSPPRARDGLLYF.

The rearrangement joins TRBV7-9 to TRBJ2-7; D possibly matches TRBD1 or TRBD2 (5 bases each). Germline CDR1 reads SEHNR; CDR2 reads FQNEAQ (reference sequence). V was clipped by 5 bases and J by 12 bases, with 23 bases between them. CDR3 length: 14 amino acids. The CDR3 DNA is TGTGCCAGCAGCGGCGAGGGGAATGGGGCCACGACGTACTTC. Protein product: CASSGEGNGATTYF. Together with reference TRBV7-9 and TRBJ2-7, the CDR3 gives the full variable domain: DTGVSQNPRHKITKRGQNVTFRCDPISEHNRLYWYRQTLGQGPEFLTYFQNEAQLEKSRLLSDRFSAERPKGSFSTLEIQRTEQGDSAMYLCASSGEGNGATTYFGPGTRLTVT.

The J gene is TRBJ2-7, the V gene TRBV5-1, with a possible D match to TRBD1 (5 bases). The germline gives CDR1 SGHRS, CDR2 YFSETQ. CDR3 length: 14 residues. V lost 4 bases and J 2 bases, leaving 13 bases between the germline ends. This CDR3 reads CASSQGVPPYEQYV. The CDR3 nucleotides are TGCGCCAGCAGCCAAGGGGTGCCCCCCTACGAGCAGTACGTC.

This clonotype was counted between two and nine times. CDR3 residues: CASSQAPSSGAGDTQYF. The CDR3 DNA reads as TGTGCCAGCAGCCAAGCGCCTTCGAGCGGGGCCGGAGATACGCAGTATTTT. The V call is TRBV4-2, the J call TRBJ2-3, with 7 nucleotides matching TRBD2. Germline loops: CDR1 LGHNA, CDR2 YNFKEQ. The CDR3 loop spans 17 amino acids. With 1 base clipped from V and 5 bases from J, the junction kept 12 bases outside the gene matches.

This sequence joins TRBV7-8 and TRBJ2-7; a possible D gene is TRBD1 (6 bases). The CDR3 contains 13 residues. In germline, CDR1 is SGHVS, CDR2 FQNEAQ. V lost 5 bases, J lost 6 bases, and 14 bases lay in between. The CDR3 nucleotides read TGTGCCAGCAGCAGATTAGGGGGAGCCGAGCAGTACGTC. It encodes CASSRLGGAEQYV.

The chain carries TRBV5-1 and TRBJ2-1; a weak D match, TRBD1 (6 bases). The CDR3 has 14 residues. CDR1 and CDR2 (germline): SGHRS, YFSETQ. V shed 4 bases and J shed 1 base, with 9 bases lying between them. The CDR3 region is CASSAQGSYNEQFF. In nucleotides, the CDR3 is TGCGCCAGCAGCGCTCAGGGGTCCTACAATGAGCAGTTCTTC. Full variable domain (remainder filled in from reference TRBV5-1 and TRBJ2-1): KAGVTQTPRYLIKTRGQQVTLSCSPISGHRSVSWYQQTPGQGLQFLFEYFSETQRNKGNFPGRFSGRQFSNSRSEMNVSTLELGDSALYLCASSAQGSYNEQFFGPGTRLTVL.

The rearrangement joins TRBV6-1 to TRBJ2-1, with D unresolved. The CDR3 sequence is 13 residues long. Trimming took off 6 bases at V and 7 bases at J, with 13 bases between the two ends. CDR1 is MNHNS and CDR2 is SASEGT in the germline V gene. For the CDR3, the DNA is TGTGCCAGCAGCCCGACATTTAGGAATGAGCAGTTCTTC. Protein product: CASSPTFRNEQFF.

This clonotype was counted many times. The chain links TRBV6-5 to TRBJ2-3, with D unclear. CDR3 length: 13 residues. CDR1 is MNHEY, CDR2 SVGAGI, per germline. V gave up 2 bases and J gave up 1 base, with 4 bases separating them. CDR3 loop: CASSYGGTDTQYF. CDR3 nucleotides: TGTGCCAGCAGTTACGGGGGCACAGATACGCAGTATTTT.

V gene TRBV24-1 combines with J gene TRBJ1-2; D unclear. The CDR3 runs to 14 residues. Trimming left V 4 bases short and J 4 bases short, with 12 bases between. The germline V gene encodes CDR1 KGHDR and CDR2 SFDVKD. The CDR3 sequence is CATSDDSMGYGYTF. The CDR3 DNA reads as TGTGCCACCAGTGACGATTCGATGGGCTATGGCTACACCTTC.

This clonotype was seen only a few times. The V gene is TRBV7-9, the J gene TRBJ2-2, with 7 bases lining up with TRBD2. The ends lost 9 bases at V and 4 bases at J; junction bases unmatched: 8. The CDR3 loop spans 14 amino acids. The V gene's germline CDR1 is SEHNR and CDR2 FQNEAQ (reference sequence). This chain's CDR3 is CASGGGPGTGELFF. In nucleotides, the CDR3 is TGTGCCAGTGGCGGGGGTCCAGGCACCGGGGAGCTGTTTTTT.

At least ten counts were recorded for this clonotype. Germline and junction disagree at one end, which may indicate a read error. The chain uses TRBV7-9 and TRBJ1-2; possible D gene TRBD1, 5 bases. The CDR3 extends over 13 amino acids. CDR1 is SEHNR, CDR2 FQNEAQ, per germline (reference sequence). The CDR3 DNA follows: TGCGCCAGCAGCTTTGGAGGGGACTATGGCTACACCTTC. The encoded protein is CASSFGGDYGYTF.

This clonotype turned up a few times. This chain connects TRBV5-1 to TRBJ2-3; 9 positions match TRBD2. Trimming removed 5 bases from V and 1 base from J; junction bases left unmatched: 14. The germline gives CDR1 SGHRS, CDR2 YFSETQ. This CDR3 has 18 amino acids. CDR3: CASRGELAGWTRTDTQYF. As DNA, the CDR3 is TGCGCCAGCAGAGGGGAGCTAGCGGGGTGGACGCGCACAGATACGCAGTATTTT.

This clonotype was observed a handful of times. This sequence joins TRBV4-2 and TRBJ2-3; D uncertain. The germline V gene has CDR1 LGHNA and CDR2 YNFKEQ. The CDR3 spans 16 residues. V was trimmed by 1 base and J by 0 bases, leaving 11 bases between them. DNA of the CDR3: TGTGCCAGCAGCCAAGTTGGTACGGACAGCACAGATACGCAGTATTTT. Protein sequence: CASSQVGTDSTDTQYF.